This T cell receptor beta chain was captured by sequencing in a study of blood T cell repertoires in COVID-19. Study information: T cells, B-cell-depleted T cells, or PBMCs supplied cDNA or gDNA.

This clone was found once. The CDR3 is 15 residues long. Germline loops: CDR1 ENHRY, CDR2 SYGVKD. The germline V and J ends were trimmed by 4 bases and 0 bases, with 9 bases remaining between them. Authors' data handling: For nucleated cells, counts were estimated from reference gene primer amplification. Libraries were prepared by immunoSEQ multiplex PCR; TCRdb keeps only in-frame clonotypes and omits some of them. V, J and clone size reflect that table, while D and trimming were determined from the DNA. Found here are roughly 260,000 clones, about 90% of them singletons; the top ten hold about 2.5%.

Source material: peripheral blood. This sequence originates from a young adult with COVID-19, enrolled during active disease. This chain joins TRBV10-3 and TRBJ2-2; D not certain. CDR3 protein: CAISAVQTNTGELFF. CDR3 sequence (DNA): TGTGCCATCAGTGCAGTACAGACGAACACCGGGGAGCTGTTTTTT.